A single T cell receptor (beta chain) is shown here with its context. Repertoires were generated with immunoSEQ multiplex PCR, while TCRdb's copy carries only in-frame clones and drops some. The top ten hold 6.3% of the sample, which has about 12,000 clones, roughly 95% seen once. Trimming left V 7 bases short and J 0 bases short, with 17 bases between. This CDR3 has 17 residues. CDR1 SGHRS and CDR2 YFSETQ come from the germline V gene. These data belong to a study of technical replicates of blood from a handful of donors. The TCR sequence derives from a human donor in good health. Sequencing was performed on PBMCs. This sequence joins TRBV5-1 and TRBJ2-6; a weak D match, TRBD1 (6 bases). The CDR3 region has the DNA TGCGCCAGCTCCAGGACAGACTTTGGCTCTGGGGCCAACGTCCTGACTTTC. Translated: CASSRTDFGSGANVLTF.